The 27 T cell receptor beta chains presented below share a single source sample, sequenced in a study of blood T cell repertoires in COVID-19. Profiling relied on immunoSEQ multiplex PCR, and the TCRdb table lists in-frame clones only, not all of them. The sample gives some 150,000 clones, around 91% of which show up once; 0.7% to 0.9% is in the top ten. Sequencing input: PBMCs or T cells enriched from blood (not recorded which). These receptor sequences come from a woman aged 18-29 years who had recovered from COVID-19.

The chain employs TRBV9 and TRBJ2-3; 7 bases fit TRBD2. This CDR3 contains 14 residues. V trimming: 4 bases; J trimming: 3 bases; junction bases outside the gene matches: 5. Germline loops: CDR1 SGDLS, CDR2 YYNGEE. This chain's CDR3 is CASSPGRGTDTQYF. DNA of the CDR3: TGTGCCAGCAGCCCGGGGAGGGGAACAGATACGCAGTATTTT.

The rearrangement uses TRBV28 and TRBJ1-5; D is perhaps TRBD1 (6 bases). Germline-derived CDR1 and CDR2 are MDHEN and SYDVKM. Trimming left V 7 bases short and J 4 bases short, with 8 bases between. CDR3 length: 12 residues. For the CDR3, the DNA is TGTGCCAGCACCCAGGGGAATCAGCCCCAGCATTTT. It specifies CASTQGNQPQHF.

The J gene is TRBJ2-1, the V gene TRBV7-6; 10 bases match TRBD2. This CDR3 comprises 17 residues. Germline CDR1 SGHVS, CDR2 FNYEAQ. J lost 0 bases, V lost 5 bases, and 7 bases had no gene match. The CDR3 is CASSTWTSGASYNEQFF. The DNA of the CDR3 is TGTGCCAGCAGCACCTGGACTAGCGGAGCCTCCTACAATGAGCAGTTCTTC. Looking up the rest from reference TRBV7-6 and TRBJ2-1 gives the full variable domain: GAGVSQSPRYKVTKRGQDVALRCDPISGHVSLYWYRQALGQGPEFLTYFNYEAQQDKSGLPNDRFSAERPEGSISTLTIQRTEQRDSAMYRCASSTWTSGASYNEQFFGPGTRLTVL.

The V gene is TRBV27, the J gene TRBJ2-2; D call uncertain. The CDR3 covers 16 residues. The V end was cut by 5 bases, the J end by 5 bases, with 18 bases between. Germline V gives CDR1 MNHEY, CDR2 SMNVEV (reference sequence). The DNA of the CDR3 is TGTGCCAGCAGTCAACTCCCTCCCGCGGAAACCGGGGAGCTGTTTTTT. It is translated as CASSQLPPAETGELFF.

This clone showed up just once. The chain joins TRBV6-4 to TRBJ2-3, with TRBD2 matching 8 bases. V was clipped by 2 bases and J by 3 bases; unmatched bases: 1. From germline, CDR1 is MRHNA and CDR2 SNTAGT. This CDR3 is 14 amino acids long. The chain's CDR3 is CASSDRGGTDTQYF. The CDR3 region has the DNA TGTGCCAGCAGTGACCGCGGGGGGACAGATACGCAGTATTTT.

This rearrangement joins TRBV28 to TRBJ1-6; 7 bases match TRBD1. V dropped 4 bases and J dropped 8; count of bases not matched to a gene: 8. CDR3 length: 15 amino acids. Per the germline V gene, CDR1 is MDHEN and CDR2 is SYDVKM. The CDR3 loop reads CASSSPDREDSPLHF. As DNA, the CDR3 is TGTGCCAGCAGTTCGCCCGACAGGGAAGATTCACCCCTCCACTTT.

The CDR3 loop reads CASSLSGGHTGELFF. The DNA of the CDR3 is TGTGCCAGTAGTCTAAGCGGGGGACACACCGGGGAGCTGTTTTTT. The chain recombines TRBV19 with TRBJ2-2; TRBD2 matches 8 bases. V was pared by 5 bases and J by 3 bases, with 5 bases of the junction left unmatched. This CDR3 contains 15 residues. Germline CDR1 and CDR2: LNHDA and SQIVND (reference sequence).

This clone was detected a few times. The gene calls are TRBV6-4 and TRBJ2-2, with TRBD1 identical over 7 bases. V lost 5 bases, J lost 0 bases, and 3 bases stayed unmatched. Germline CDR1 reads MRHNA; CDR2 reads SNTAGT. This CDR3 region has 15 residues. Here the CDR3 DNA reads TGTGCCAGCAGTTGGGACAGTTCGAACACCGGGGAGCTGTTTTTT. This codes for CASSWDSSNTGELFF.

In DNA form, the CDR3 reads TGTGCCAGCAGCCGGGAGGCTAGGGGAAACAATGAGCAGTTCTTC. Protein product: CASSREARGNNEQFF. The V call is TRBV5-4, the J call TRBJ2-1; TRBD2 aligns across 7 bases. The CDR3 is 15 amino acids. CDR1 SGHNT and CDR2 YYREEE come from the germline V gene (reference sequence). The junction had 9 bases not matched to a gene; V was cut back by 4 bases and J by 5 bases.

This clone was found once. This chain links TRBV4-3 with TRBJ2-5, with 7 nucleotides matching TRBD2. The germline CDR1 and CDR2 sequences are LGHNA and YSLEER. The CDR3 is 18 residues long. V lost 0 bases, J lost 1 base, and 11 bases stayed unmatched. This chain's CDR3 is CASSQDSVVAGVQETQYF. In DNA, the CDR3 is TGCGCCAGCAGCCAAGATAGTGTAGTAGCGGGCGTCCAAGAGACCCAGTACTTC.

This chain connects TRBV6-2 or TRBV6-3 to TRBJ2-5, with TRBD2 identical over 9 bases. Germline CDR1 is MNHEY and CDR2 is SVGEGT. V lost 3 bases, J lost 4 bases, and 9 bases stayed unmatched. The CDR3 extends over 16 amino acids. CDR3 protein: CASSYPGTSSRETQYF. The CDR3 DNA sequence: TGTGCCAGCAGTTATCCCGGGACTAGCTCCCGAGAGACCCAGTACTTC.

The V gene is TRBV5-4, the J gene TRBJ2-1; tentative D call: TRBD2 (6 bases). With 0 bases removed from V and 3 bases from J, the gap between germline ends came to 10 bases. The germline gives CDR1 SGHNT, CDR2 YYREEE (reference sequence). The CDR3 loop spans 15 amino acids. The CDR3 is CASSLGGEVYNEQFF. CDR3 bases: TGTGCCAGCAGCTTGGGAGGGGAGGTCTACAATGAGCAGTTCTTC.

V and J are TRBV7-9 and TRBJ2-4, with a tentative D call TRBD1 (6 bases). Trimming removed 5 bases from V and 4 bases from J, with 9 bases in between. The CDR3 is 13 residues long. Germline V gene sequence: CDR1 SEHNR, CDR2 FQNEAQ (reference sequence). The CDR3 loop is CASSQGQKNIQYF. The CDR3 DNA follows: TGTGCCAGCAGCCAAGGACAGAAAAACATTCAGTACTTC.

Concerning this clone itself: The same CDR3 arises from other DNA sequences in this sample as well. This sequence joins TRBV9 and TRBJ2-3; maybe TRBD2 (5 bases). The germline gives CDR1 SGDLS, CDR2 YYNGEE. Trimming removed 0 bases from V and 4 bases from J, with 9 bases in between. The CDR3 is made up of 14 amino acids. CDR3 nucleotide sequence: TGTGCCAGCAGCGTAGCGGGATTGGCAGATACGCAGTATTTT. This sequence encodes CASSVAGLADTQYF.

The gene calls are TRBV21-1 and TRBJ1-5; TRBD1 is the table's D call and was not checked against the DNA. TRBV21-1 is a recognized pseudogene. The CDR3 totals 16 residues. CDR3 in amino acids: CARKGTQDRVDQPQHF. The CDR3 DNA is TGTGCCAGAAAGGGAACCCAGGACAGGGTCGATCAGCCCCAGCATTTT.

The V and J genes are TRBV5-5 and TRBJ1-6; tentative D call: TRBD1 (5 bases). The V gene's germline CDR1 is SGHKS and CDR2 YYEKEE (reference sequence). With 1 base removed from V and 5 bases from J, the gap between germline ends came to 13 bases. There are 16 residues in the CDR3. CDR3 loop: CASSLSPQGNNSPLHF. The CDR3 nucleotides are TGTGCCAGCAGCTTGTCCCCTCAGGGAAATAATTCACCCCTCCACTTT.

The rearrangement links TRBV27 to TRBJ2-7; TRBD2 is a possible D gene (6 bases). Between the trimmed V and J ends, which lost 7 bases and 5 bases, there was a span of 15 bases. The germline CDR1 and CDR2 sequences are MNHEY and SMNVEV (reference sequence). The CDR3 is 13 amino acids. The CDR3 bases are TGTGCCAGCAACTCCCGGGAGTATAACGAGCAGTACTTC. Amino acids: CASNSREYNEQYF.

The V and J genes are TRBV6-1 and TRBJ2-5; D might be TRBD1 (6 bases). Looked up from germline, CDR1 is MNHNS and CDR2 is SASEGT. V shed 1 base and J shed 5 bases, with 17 bases lying between them. The CDR3 sequence is 16 residues long. CDR3 sequence: CASSEDVTGDGETQYF. DNA of the CDR3: TGTGCCAGCAGTGAAGATGTGACAGGAGATGGGGAGACCCAGTACTTC.

The chain has TRBV2 and TRBJ1-4; D might be TRBD1 (6 bases). Germline V gene data show CDR1 as SNHLY and CDR2 as FYNNEI. V lost 5 bases, J lost 3 bases, and 25 bases lay in between. The CDR3 spans 19 residues. Here the CDR3 DNA reads TGTGCCAGCAGTCCACCCGGGACACAAAATCTAGGGGCTAATGAAAAACTGTTTTTT. It specifies CASSPPGTQNLGANEKLFF.

The rearrangement uses TRBV7-9 and TRBJ2-7; tentatively, D is TRBD1 (6 bases). Germline lookup yields CDR1 SEHNR and CDR2 FQNEAQ (reference sequence). The CDR3 covers 17 residues. Trimming removed 0 bases at V and 0 bases at J, with 15 bases between. The CDR3 DNA reads as TGTGCCAGCAGCTTAGCGAGGACAGTTACGAGCTCCTACGAGCAGTACTTC. Amino acids: CASSLARTVTSSYEQYF. The entire variable domain, with the rest obtained from reference TRBV7-9 and TRBJ2-7, is as follows: DTGVSQNPRHKITKRGQNVTFRCDPISEHNRLYWYRQTLGQGPEFLTYFQNEAQLEKSRLLSDRFSAERPKGSFSTLEIQRTEQGDSAMYLCASSLARTVTSSYEQYFGPGTRLTVT.

This clone was seen once. V usage is TRBV19 and J usage is TRBJ2-7; D is possibly TRBD2 (7 bases). CDR1 is LNHDA and CDR2 is SQIVND in the germline V gene (reference sequence). This CDR3 spans 13 amino acids. Between the trimmed V and J ends, which lost 3 bases and 5 bases, there was a span of 11 bases. CDR3 sequence (DNA): TGTGCCAGTAGTATGGGGGGGCAGGACGAGCAGTACTTC. It yields the protein CASSMGGQDEQYF.

V gene TRBV19 combines with J gene TRBJ1-5; D ambiguous. Germline CDR1 LNHDA, CDR2 SQIVND (reference sequence). The V end lost 5 bases, the J end lost 0 bases, and 8 bases lay between the germline ends. The length of the CDR3 is 14 residues. The CDR3 DNA reads TGTGCCAGTAGTGTGGACTATAGCAATCAGCCCCAGCATTTT. This sequence encodes CASSVDYSNQPQHF. Filled out from reference TRBV19 and TRBJ1-5, the complete variable domain reads DGGITQSPKYLFRKEGQNVTLSCEQNLNHDAMYWYRQDPGQGLRLIYYSQIVNDFQKGDIAEGYSVSREKKESFPLTVTSAQKNPTAFYLCASSVDYSNQPQHFGDGTRLSIL.

This clone appeared a single time. The gene calls are TRBV6-2 or TRBV6-3 and TRBJ2-1; TRBD2 agrees at 9 bases. Germline trimming cut 0 bases from V and 7 bases from J; bases unmatched to any gene: 4. The CDR3 runs to 15 residues. Germline CDR1 reads MNHEY; CDR2 reads SVGEGT. For the CDR3, the DNA is TGTGCCAGCAGTTACTCGGAGACTAGCGGTAATGAGCAGTTCTTC. It specifies CASSYSETSGNEQFF.

V usage is TRBV5-1 and J usage is TRBJ2-1, with TRBD2 matching over 8 bases. There are 16 residues in the CDR3. In germline, CDR1 is SGHRS, CDR2 YFSETQ. Trimming at V came to 4 bases and at J to 0 bases, leaving 6 bases not matched to a gene. This CDR3 is CASSLSGKSSYNEQFF. The CDR3 DNA reads as TGCGCCAGCAGCCTTAGCGGGAAGAGCTCCTACAATGAGCAGTTCTTC.

The rearrangement links TRBV6-4 to TRBJ2-2; 14 nucleotides match TRBD2. With V trimmed by 8 bases and J by 7 bases, 15 bases remained unmatched. In germline, CDR1 is MRHNA, CDR2 SNTAGT. The length of the CDR3 is 18 residues. The CDR3 region has the DNA TGTGCCAGCCACCCCCAAGGACTAGCGGGAGGACCAAGCGGGGAGCTGTTTTTT. Protein sequence: CASHPQGLAGGPSGELFF.

The chain combines TRBV7-6 with TRBJ2-3; maybe TRBD2 (6 bases). The CDR3 has 14 amino acids. Trimming cost V 0 bases and J 3 bases, with 7 bases left between them. The V gene's germline CDR1 is SGHVS and CDR2 FNYEAQ. The CDR3 coding sequence is TGTGCCAGCAGCTTAGCGGGGAGGACAGATACGCAGTATTTT. Amino acid sequence: CASSLAGRTDTQYF.

In nucleotides, the CDR3 is TGTGCCAGCAGTTTATCCTCCGCCCTACTAGCGGGACGGAATGAGCAGTTCTTC. This codes for CASSLSSALLAGRNEQFF. This chain joins TRBV28 and TRBJ2-1, with 10 positions matching TRBD2. The CDR3 consists of 18 residues. J lost 7 bases, V lost 1 base, and 13 bases had no gene match. Looked up from germline, CDR1 is MDHEN and CDR2 is SYDVKM.